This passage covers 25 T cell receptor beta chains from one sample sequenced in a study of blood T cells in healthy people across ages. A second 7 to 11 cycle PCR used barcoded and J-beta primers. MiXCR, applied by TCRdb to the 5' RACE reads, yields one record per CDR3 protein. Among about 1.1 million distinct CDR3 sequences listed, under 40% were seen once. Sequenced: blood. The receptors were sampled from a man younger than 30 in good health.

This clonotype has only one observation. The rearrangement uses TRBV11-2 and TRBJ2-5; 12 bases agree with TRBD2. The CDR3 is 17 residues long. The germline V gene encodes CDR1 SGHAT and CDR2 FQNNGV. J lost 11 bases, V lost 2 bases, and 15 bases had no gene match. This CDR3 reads CASSLLLASGGVNEQYF. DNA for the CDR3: TGTGCCAGCAGCTTACTCTTGGCTAGCGGGGGGGTGAATGAGCAGTACTTC.

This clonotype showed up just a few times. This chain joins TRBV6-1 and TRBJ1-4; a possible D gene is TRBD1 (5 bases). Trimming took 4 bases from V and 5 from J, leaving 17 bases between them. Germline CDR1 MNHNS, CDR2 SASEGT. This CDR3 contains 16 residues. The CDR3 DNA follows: TGTGCCAGCAGTGTTATATGGGACCGGGAAAATGAAAAACTGTTTTTT. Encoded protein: CASSVIWDRENEKLFF.

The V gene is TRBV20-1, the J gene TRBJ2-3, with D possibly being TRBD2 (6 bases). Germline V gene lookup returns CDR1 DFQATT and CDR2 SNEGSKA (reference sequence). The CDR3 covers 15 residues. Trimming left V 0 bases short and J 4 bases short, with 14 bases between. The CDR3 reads CSARETSRGADTQYF. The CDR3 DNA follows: TGCAGTGCTAGAGAGACTAGTCGTGGCGCAGATACGCAGTATTTT.

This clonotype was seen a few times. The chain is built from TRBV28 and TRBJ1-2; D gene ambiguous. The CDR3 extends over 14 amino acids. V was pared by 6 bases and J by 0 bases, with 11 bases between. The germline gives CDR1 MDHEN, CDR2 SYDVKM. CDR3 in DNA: TGTGCCAGCAGCCCGAACGAGTCTAACTATGGCTACACCTTC. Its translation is CASSPNESNYGYTF.

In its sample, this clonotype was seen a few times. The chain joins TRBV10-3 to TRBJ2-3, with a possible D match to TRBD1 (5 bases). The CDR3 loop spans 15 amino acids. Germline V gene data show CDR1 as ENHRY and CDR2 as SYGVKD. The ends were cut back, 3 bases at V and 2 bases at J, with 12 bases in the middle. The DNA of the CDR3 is TGTGCCATCAGTGACTCGGACAAAAACACAGATACGCAGTATTTT. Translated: CAISDSDKNTDTQYF.

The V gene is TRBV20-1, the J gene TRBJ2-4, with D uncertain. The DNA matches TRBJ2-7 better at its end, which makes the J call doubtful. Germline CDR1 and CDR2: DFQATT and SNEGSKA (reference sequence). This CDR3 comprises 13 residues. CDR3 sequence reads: CSARDPFRYEQYF. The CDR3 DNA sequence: TGCAGTGCTAGAGATCCCTTTAGGTACGAGCAGTACTTC.

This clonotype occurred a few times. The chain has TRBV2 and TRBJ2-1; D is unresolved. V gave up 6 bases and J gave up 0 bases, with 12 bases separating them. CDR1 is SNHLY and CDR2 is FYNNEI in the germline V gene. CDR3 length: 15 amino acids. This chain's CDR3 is CASRGTYLSYNEQFF. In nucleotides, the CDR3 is TGTGCCAGCAGGGGTACCTATCTCTCCTACAATGAGCAGTTCTTC.

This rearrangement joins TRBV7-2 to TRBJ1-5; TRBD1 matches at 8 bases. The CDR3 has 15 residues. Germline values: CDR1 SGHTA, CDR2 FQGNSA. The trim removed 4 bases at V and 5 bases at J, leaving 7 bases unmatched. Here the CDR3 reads CASSSETGAYQPQHF. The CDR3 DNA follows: TGTGCCAGCAGCTCCGAGACAGGGGCTTATCAGCCCCAGCATTTT.

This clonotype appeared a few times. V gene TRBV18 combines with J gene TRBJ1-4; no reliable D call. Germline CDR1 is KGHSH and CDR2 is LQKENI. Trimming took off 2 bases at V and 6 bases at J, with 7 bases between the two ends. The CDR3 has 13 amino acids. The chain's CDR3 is CASSPGPDEKLFF. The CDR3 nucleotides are TGTGCCAGCTCACCAGGGCCTGATGAAAAACTGTTTTTT. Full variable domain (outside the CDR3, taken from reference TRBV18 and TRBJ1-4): NAGVMQNPRHLVRRRGQEARLRCSPMKGHSHVYWYRQLPEEGLKFMVYLQKENIIDESGMPKERFSAEFPKEGPSILRIQQVVRGDSAAYFCASSPGPDEKLFFGSGTQLSVL.

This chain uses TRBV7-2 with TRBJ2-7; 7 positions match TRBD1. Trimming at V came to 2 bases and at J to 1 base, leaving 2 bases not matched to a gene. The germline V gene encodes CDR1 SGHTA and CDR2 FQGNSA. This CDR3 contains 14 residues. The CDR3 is CASSLYRGSYEQYF. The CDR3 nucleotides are TGTGCCAGCAGCTTATACAGGGGATCCTACGAGCAGTACTTC.

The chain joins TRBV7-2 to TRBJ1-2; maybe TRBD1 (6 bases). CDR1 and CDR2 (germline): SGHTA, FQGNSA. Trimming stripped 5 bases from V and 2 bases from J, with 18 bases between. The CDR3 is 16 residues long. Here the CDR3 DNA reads TGTGCCAGCAGCCCCAATCATTTAACAGGGAACTATGGCTACACCTTC. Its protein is CASSPNHLTGNYGYTF.

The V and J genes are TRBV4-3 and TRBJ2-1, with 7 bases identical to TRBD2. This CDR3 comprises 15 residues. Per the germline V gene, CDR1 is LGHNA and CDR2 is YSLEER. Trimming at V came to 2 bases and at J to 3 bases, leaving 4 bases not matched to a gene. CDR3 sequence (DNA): TGCGCCAGCAGCCAAAACGGGGGGATCTACAATGAGCAGTTCTTC. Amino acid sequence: CASSQNGGIYNEQFF.

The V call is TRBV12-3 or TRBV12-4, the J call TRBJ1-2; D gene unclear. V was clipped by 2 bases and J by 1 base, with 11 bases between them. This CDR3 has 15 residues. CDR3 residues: CASSLQAGVNYGYTF. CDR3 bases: TGTGCCAGCAGTTTACAGGCAGGAGTTAACTATGGCTACACCTTC.

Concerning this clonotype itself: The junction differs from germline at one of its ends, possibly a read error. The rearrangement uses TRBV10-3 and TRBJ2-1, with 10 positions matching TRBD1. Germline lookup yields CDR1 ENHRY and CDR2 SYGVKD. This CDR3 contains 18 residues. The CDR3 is CATSEVSDGQGDYNEQFF. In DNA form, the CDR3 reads TGTGCCACCAGTGAAGTTTCGGATGGACAGGGGGACTACAATGAGCAGTTCTTC.

CDR3 amino acids: CASSFGGAREKLFF. CDR3 nucleotide sequence: TGTGCCAGCAGTTTCGGAGGGGCGAGAGAAAAACTGTTTTTT. V gene TRBV12-3 or TRBV12-4 combines with J gene TRBJ1-4, with D possibly being TRBD1 (5 bases). V was shortened by 3 bases and J by 8 bases, with 13 bases between the two germline ends. The CDR3 length is 14 residues.

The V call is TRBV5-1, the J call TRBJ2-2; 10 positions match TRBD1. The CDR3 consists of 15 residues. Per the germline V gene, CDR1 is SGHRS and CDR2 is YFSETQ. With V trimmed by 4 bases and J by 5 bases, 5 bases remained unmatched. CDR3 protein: CASSTRDRGTGELFF. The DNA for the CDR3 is TGCGCCAGCAGCACCCGGGACAGGGGTACCGGGGAGCTGTTTTTT.

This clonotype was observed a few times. In DNA form, the CDR3 reads TGTGCCATCAGTGAAGGGGGTCCTGAAGCTTTCTTT. Protein product: CAISEGGPEAFF. The chain carries TRBV10-3 and TRBJ1-1, with D perhaps matching TRBD1 (6 bases). V lost 3 bases and J 6 bases, leaving 8 bases between the germline ends. From germline, CDR1 is ENHRY and CDR2 SYGVKD. The CDR3 has 12 amino acids.

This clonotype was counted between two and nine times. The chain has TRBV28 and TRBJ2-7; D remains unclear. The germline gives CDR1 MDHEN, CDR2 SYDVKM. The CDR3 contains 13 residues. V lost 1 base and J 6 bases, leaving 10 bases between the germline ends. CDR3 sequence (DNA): TGTGCCAGCAGTTTATCGGTACTGGGCGAGCAGTACTTC. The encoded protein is CASSLSVLGEQYF.

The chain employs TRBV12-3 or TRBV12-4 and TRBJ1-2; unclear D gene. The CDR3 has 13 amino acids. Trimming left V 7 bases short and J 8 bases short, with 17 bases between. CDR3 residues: CASTPTGTWGYTF. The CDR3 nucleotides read TGTGCCAGCACACCAACGGGAACCTGGGGCTACACCTTC.

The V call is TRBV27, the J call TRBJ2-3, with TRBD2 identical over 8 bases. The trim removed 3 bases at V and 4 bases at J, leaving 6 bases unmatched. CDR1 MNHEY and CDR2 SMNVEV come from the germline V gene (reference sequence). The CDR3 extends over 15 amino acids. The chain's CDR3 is CASSFGGGTPDTQYF. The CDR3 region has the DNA TGTGCCAGCAGTTTCGGCGGGGGGACCCCAGATACGCAGTATTTT.

DNA of the CDR3: TGTGCCAGCAGCCAAGAAGTCGGGGGGGCCCAGAATGAGCAGTACTTC. It is translated as CASSQEVGGAQNEQYF. V usage is TRBV4-2 and J usage is TRBJ2-5, with TRBD2 identical over 8 bases. CDR1 and CDR2 from the germline V gene are LGHNA and YNFKEQ. V lost 0 bases to trimming and J lost 11 bases; unmatched junction nucleotides: 14. CDR3 size: 16 residues.

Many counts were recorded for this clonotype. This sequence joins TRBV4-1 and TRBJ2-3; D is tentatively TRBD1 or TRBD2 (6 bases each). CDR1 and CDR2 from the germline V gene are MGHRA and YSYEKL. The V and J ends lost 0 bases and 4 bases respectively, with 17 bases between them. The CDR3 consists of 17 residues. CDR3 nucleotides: TGCGCCAGCAGCCAAGATAGGTTCGGGGGCCCCGCAGATACGCAGTATTTT. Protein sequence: CASSQDRFGGPADTQYF.

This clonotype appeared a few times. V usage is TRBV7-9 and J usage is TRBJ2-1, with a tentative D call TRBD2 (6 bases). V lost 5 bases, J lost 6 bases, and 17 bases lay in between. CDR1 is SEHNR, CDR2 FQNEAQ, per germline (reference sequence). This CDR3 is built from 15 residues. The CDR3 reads CASSPRDSNINEQFF. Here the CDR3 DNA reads TGTGCCAGCAGCCCCCGGGACTCCAATATCAATGAGCAGTTCTTC.

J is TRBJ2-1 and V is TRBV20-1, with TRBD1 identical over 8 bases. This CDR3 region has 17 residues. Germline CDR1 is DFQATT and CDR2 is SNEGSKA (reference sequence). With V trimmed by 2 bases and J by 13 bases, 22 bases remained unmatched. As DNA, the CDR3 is TGCAGTGCTAGACTTCCGCCATGGACAGGGCCAAAGGAGACCCAGTTCTTC. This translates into CSARLPPWTGPKETQFF.

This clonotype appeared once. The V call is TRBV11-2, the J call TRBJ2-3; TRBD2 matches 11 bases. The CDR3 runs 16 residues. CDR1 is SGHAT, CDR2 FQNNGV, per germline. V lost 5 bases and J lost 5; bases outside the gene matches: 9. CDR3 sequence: CASSPLSGGGRDTQYF. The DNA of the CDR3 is TGTGCCAGCAGCCCTCTTAGCGGGGGGGGAAGAGATACGCAGTATTTT.